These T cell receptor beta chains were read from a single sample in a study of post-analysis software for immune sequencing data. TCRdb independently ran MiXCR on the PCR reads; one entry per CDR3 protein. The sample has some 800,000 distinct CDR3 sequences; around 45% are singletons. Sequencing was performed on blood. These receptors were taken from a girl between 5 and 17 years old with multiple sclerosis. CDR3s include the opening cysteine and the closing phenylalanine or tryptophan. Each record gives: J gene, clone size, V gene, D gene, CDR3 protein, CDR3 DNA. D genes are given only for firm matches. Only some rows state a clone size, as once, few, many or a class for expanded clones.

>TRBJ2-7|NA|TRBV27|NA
CASSLGRDGSYEQYF
TGTGCCAGCAGTCTCGGCCGGGACGGATCCTACGAGCAGTACTTC
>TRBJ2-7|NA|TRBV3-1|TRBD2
CASRSGRSYEQYF
TGTGCCAGCAGAAGCGGGAGGTCCTACGAGCAGTACTTC
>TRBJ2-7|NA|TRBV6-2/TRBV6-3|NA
CAIVAGQVSYEQYF
TGTGCCATCGTAGCGGGACAGGTCTCGTACGAGCAGTACTTC
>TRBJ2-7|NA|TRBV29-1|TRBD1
CSGGTGVPYEQYF
TGCAGCGGGGGGACAGGGGTACCCTACGAGCAGTACTTC
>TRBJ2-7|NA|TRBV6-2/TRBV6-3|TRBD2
CASSYTLAGVDRSYEQYF
TGTGCCAGCAGTTACACACTAGCGGGAGTCGATAGGTCCTACGAGCAGTACTTC
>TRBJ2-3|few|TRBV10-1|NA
CASSRTQEPSTDTQYF
TGCGCCAGCAGCCGAACTCAGGAACCCAGCACAGATACGCAGTATTTT
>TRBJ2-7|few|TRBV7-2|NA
CASSSPSSGYEQYF
TGTGCCAGCAGCTCCCCCAGTAGCGGATACGAGCAGTACTTC
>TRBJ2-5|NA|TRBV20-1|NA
CSPQRERGTQYF
TGCAGTCCTCAACGGGAGAGGGGGACCCAGTACTTC
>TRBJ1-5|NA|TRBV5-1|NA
CASSLDGPHQPQHF
TGCGCCAGCAGCTTGGACGGGCCCCATCAGCCCCAGCATTTT
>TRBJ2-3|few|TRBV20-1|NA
CSARDIGLYTDTQYF
TGCAGTGCTAGAGATATCGGCCTATACACAGATACGCAGTATTTT
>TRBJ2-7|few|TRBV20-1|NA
CSASWGRHYEQYF
TGCAGTGCTAGCTGGGGCAGACACTACGAGCAGTACTTC
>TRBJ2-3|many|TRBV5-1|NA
CASREAGSTDTQYF
TGCGCCAGCAGAGAGGCGGGAAGCACAGATACGCAGTATTTT
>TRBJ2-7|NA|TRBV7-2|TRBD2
CASSFSRTSSEQYF
TGTGCCAGCAGCTTTTCTCGGACTAGTAGCGAGCAGTACTTC
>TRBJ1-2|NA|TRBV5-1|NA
CASSPLEGGYTF
TGCGCCAGCAGCCCCCTCGAAGGGGGCTACACCTTC
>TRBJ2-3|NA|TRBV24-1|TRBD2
CATSEREGPTDTQYF
TGTGCCACCAGTGAGCGGGAGGGGCCCACAGATACGCAGTATTTT
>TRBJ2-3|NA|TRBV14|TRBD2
CASRLAGADTQYF
TGTGCCAGCAGACTAGCGGGAGCAGATACGCAGTATTTT
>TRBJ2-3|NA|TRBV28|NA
CASSPPQDTQYF
TGTGCCAGCAGTCCCCCTCAGGATACGCAGTATTTT
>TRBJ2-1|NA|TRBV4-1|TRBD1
CASSYDRATRQFF
TGCGCCAGCAGCTACGACAGGGCCACACGACAGTTCTTC
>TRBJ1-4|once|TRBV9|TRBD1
CASSAFGQGALVGEKLFF
TGTGCCAGCAGCGCCTTCGGACAGGGGGCTTTAGTAGGAGAAAAACTGTTTTTT
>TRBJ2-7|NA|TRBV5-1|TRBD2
CASRISGSSYNEQYF
TGCGCCAGCAGAATTAGCGGGAGCTCCTACAATGAGCAGTACTTC
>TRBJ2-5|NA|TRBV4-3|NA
CASSQDKLAWETQYF
TGCGCCAGCAGCCAAGATAAACTAGCTTGGGAGACCCAGTACTTC
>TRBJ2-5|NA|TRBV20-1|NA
CSAQQTGTETQYF
TGCAGTGCACAGCAAACAGGGACAGAGACCCAGTACTTC
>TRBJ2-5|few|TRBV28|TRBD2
CASSLPSRGAQYF
TGTGCCAGCAGTTTACCCAGTCGGGGGGCCCAGTACTTC
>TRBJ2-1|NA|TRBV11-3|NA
CASSPGGNAEQFF
TGTGCCAGCAGCCCAGGAGGGAATGCTGAGCAGTTCTTC
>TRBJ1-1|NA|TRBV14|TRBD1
CASSIRDRGDNTEAFF
TGTGCCAGCAGCATTAGGGACAGGGGGGATAACACTGAAGCTTTCTTT
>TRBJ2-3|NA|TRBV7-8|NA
CASSLVDTDTQYF
TGTGCCAGCAGCTTAGTAGACACAGATACGCAGTATTTT
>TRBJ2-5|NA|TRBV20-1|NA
CSARDPTGQETQCF
TGCAGTGCTAGAGATCCCACAGGGCAAGAGACCCAGTGCTTC
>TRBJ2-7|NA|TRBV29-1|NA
CSVEVERANEQYF
TGCAGCGTTGAAGTGGAGAGGGCCAACGAGCAGTACTTC
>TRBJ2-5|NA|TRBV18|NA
CASSPQQNQETQYF
TGTGCCAGCTCACCACAACAGAACCAAGAGACCCAGTACTTC
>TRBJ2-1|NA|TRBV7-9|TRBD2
CASRQTSGGAPNEQFF
TGTGCCAGCAGACAAACTAGCGGTGGAGCTCCCAATGAGCAGTTCTTC
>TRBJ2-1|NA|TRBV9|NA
CASSVGFGGPSYNEQFF
TGTGCCAGCAGCGTAGGGTTCGGTGGTCCCTCCTACAATGAGCAGTTCTTC
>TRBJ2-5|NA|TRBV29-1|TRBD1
CSGTGTGILVTQYF
TGCAGCGGGACCGGGACAGGGATTTTGGTGACCCAGTACTTC
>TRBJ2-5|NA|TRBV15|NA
CATSRTGFQETQYF
TGTGCCACCAGCAGAACAGGATTCCAAGAGACCCAGTACTTC
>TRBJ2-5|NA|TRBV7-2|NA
CASSLGDRASQETQYF
TGTGCCAGCAGCTTAGGAGACCGGGCCTCGCAAGAGACCCAGTACTTC
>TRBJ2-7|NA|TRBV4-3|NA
CASSQETASSYEQYF
TGCGCCAGCAGCCAAGAAACAGCGAGCTCCTACGAGCAGTACTTC
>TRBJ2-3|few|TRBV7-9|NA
CASSPGQYTDTQYF
TGTGCCAGCAGCCCCGGACAGTACACAGATACGCAGTATTTT
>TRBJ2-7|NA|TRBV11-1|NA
CASIRTGRSYNEQYF
TGTGCCAGCATCCGGACTGGCCGCTCCTACAATGAGCAGTACTTC
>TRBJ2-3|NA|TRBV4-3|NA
CASSHVRSGADTQYF
TGCGCCAGCAGCCATGTGCGGTCGGGAGCAGATACGCAGTATTTT
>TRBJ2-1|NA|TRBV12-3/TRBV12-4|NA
CASSRRLGYNEQFF
TGTGCCAGCAGCCGCCGCCTTGGCTACAATGAGCAGTTCTTC
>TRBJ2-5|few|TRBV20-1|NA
CSASGLGKETQYF
TGCAGTGCTAGCGGGTTAGGCAAAGAGACCCAGTACTTC
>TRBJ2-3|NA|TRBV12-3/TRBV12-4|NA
CASRTMTDTQYF
TGTGCCAGCAGAACCATGACAGATACGCAGTATTTC